Below, 23 T cell receptor beta chains from the same sample are listed, as sequenced in a study of blood T cell repertoires in COVID-19. Produced via immunoSEQ multiplex PCR; TCRdb's table is partial and in-frame only. The table has more than 45,000 clones, more than 85% seen once. What was sequenced was peripheral blood. The receptors come from a woman in her seventies with active COVID-19.

This clone appeared a single time. V is TRBV10-3 and J is TRBJ2-7; tentative D call: TRBD2 (6 bases). Trimming shortened V by 10 bases and J by 2 bases, and 9 bases separated the two germline ends. The CDR3 is made up of 11 amino acids. Germline-derived CDR1 and CDR2 are ENHRY and SYGVKD. CDR3 sequence: CATTSTYEQYF. In DNA form, the CDR3 reads TGTGCCACGACTAGTACCTACGAGCAGTACTTC.

The V call is TRBV7-9, the J call TRBJ1-6; D gene unclear. Germline V CDR1 and CDR2: SEHNR, FQNEAQ (reference sequence). The V gene lost 3 bases and the J gene lost 8 bases, with 5 bases spanning the gap. The CDR3 totals 12 residues. This CDR3 reads CASSLGDSPLHF. The CDR3 DNA reads TGTGCCAGCAGCTTGGGCGATTCACCCCTCCACTTT.

The chain joins TRBV5-1 to TRBJ2-2; 7 positions agree with TRBD1. There are 16 residues in the CDR3. Germline V gives CDR1 SGHRS, CDR2 YFSETQ. V lost 3 bases and J lost 0; bases outside the gene matches: 5. CDR3 sequence reads: CASSSTGTANTGELFF. CDR3 bases: TGCGCCAGCAGCTCGACCGGGACAGCGAACACCGGGGAGCTGTTTTTT.

The rearrangement links TRBV19 to TRBJ1-5, with TRBD1 as a possible D gene (5 bases). CDR1 is LNHDA and CDR2 is SQIVND in the germline V gene (reference sequence). With 7 bases removed from V and 0 bases from J, the gap between germline ends came to 13 bases. The CDR3 is 15 amino acids. The CDR3 loop is CASKTQETSNQPQHF. The CDR3 DNA reads TGTGCCAGTAAGACACAGGAGACTAGCAATCAGCCCCAGCATTTT.

This clone was detected many times. This chain's CDR3 is CASSFQRVTGELTEAFF. The CDR3 nucleotides are TGTGCCAGCAGTTTCCAACGGGTGACAGGGGAGCTCACTGAAGCTTTCTTT. The V call is TRBV27, the J call TRBJ1-1, with TRBD1 identical over 8 bases. The CDR3 runs 17 residues. From germline, CDR1 is MNHEY and CDR2 SMNVEV (reference sequence). V lost 3 bases to trimming and J lost 4 bases; unmatched junction nucleotides: 13.

CDR3 amino acids: CASSEAGGEQNIQYF. DNA of the CDR3: TGTGCCAGCAGTGAAGCTGGGGGGGAGCAAAACATTCAGTACTTC. This chain connects TRBV6-1 to TRBJ2-4, with 7 bases fitting TRBD2. Germline V CDR1 and CDR2: MNHNS, SASEGT. The ends lost 0 bases at V and 5 bases at J; junction bases unmatched: 4. The CDR3 loop spans 15 amino acids.

The gene calls are TRBV11-2 and TRBJ1-6; 7 bases align to TRBD1. CDR1 SGHAT and CDR2 FQNNGV come from the germline V gene. The trim removed 5 bases at V and 4 bases at J, leaving 8 bases unmatched. CDR3 length equals 16 residues. In nucleotides, the CDR3 is TGTGCCAGCAGCCCGTCGACAGGGTTGTATAATTCACCCCTCCACTTT. Its translation is CASSPSTGLYNSPLHF.

The chain is built from TRBV5-8 and TRBJ1-2; 7 bases fit TRBD1. The CDR3 loop spans 14 amino acids. CDR1 is SGHTS, CDR2 YDEGEE, per germline. The J segment lost 3 bases and the V segment lost 4 bases, leaving 6 bases of the junction unmatched. The CDR3 loop reads CASSRRTGYYGYTF. DNA of the CDR3: TGTGCCAGCAGCCGCCGGACAGGCTACTATGGCTACACCTTC.

V and J are TRBV7-3 and TRBJ2-1; 10 bases fit TRBD2. The CDR3 is 14 amino acids. V was clipped by 2 bases and J by 9 bases; unmatched bases: 4. Germline CDR1 SGHTA, CDR2 FQGTGA. The CDR3 DNA follows: TGTGCCAGCAGCTTACTAGCGGGAGTCGGTGAGCAGTTCTTC. Translating gives CASSLLAGVGEQFF.

This clone was picked up one time. V gene TRBV4-1 combines with J gene TRBJ2-7; tentative D call: TRBD2 (6 bases). V was clipped by 0 bases and J by 5 bases, with 11 bases between them. The CDR3 is 14 amino acids. CDR1 is MGHRA, CDR2 YSYEKL, per germline. Here the CDR3 reads CASSQEEGRNEQYF. Written as DNA, the CDR3 is TGCGCCAGCAGCCAAGAAGAGGGGAGGAACGAGCAGTACTTC.

This clone was found once. The chain combines TRBV5-4 with TRBJ2-5, with a tentative D call TRBD1 (5 bases). The germline V gene has CDR1 SGHNT and CDR2 YYREEE (reference sequence). This CDR3 region has 14 residues. V gave up 0 bases and J gave up 1 base, with 7 bases separating them. The CDR3 DNA reads as TGTGCCAGCAGCTTGGTCAGGGTCCAAGAGACCCAGTACTTC. It yields the protein CASSLVRVQETQYF.

The genes are TRBV5-1 and TRBJ2-7, with a weak D call TRBD1 (7 bases). The CDR3 totals 12 residues. Germline V gene data show CDR1 as SGHRS and CDR2 as YFSETQ. The ends were cut back, 5 bases at V and 7 bases at J, with 13 bases in the middle. The DNA for the CDR3 is TGCGCCAGCAGGACAGGGACTGAAGAGCAGTACTTC. It codes for CASRTGTEEQYF.

This clone was observed once. The chain carries TRBV27 and TRBJ2-5, with D unresolved. This CDR3 spans 15 amino acids. Per germline, CDR1 MNHEY and CDR2 SMNVEV (reference sequence). Trimming removed 5 bases at V and 2 bases at J, with 15 bases between. The CDR3 DNA follows: TGTGCCAGCAGTACGGGTCCTACTACACAAGAGACCCAGTACTTC. Residues: CASSTGPTTQETQYF.

The V call is TRBV29-1, the J call TRBJ1-3; tentative D call: TRBD1 (5 bases). Trimming took off 3 bases at V and 4 bases at J, with 10 bases between the two ends. Germline loops: CDR1 SQVTM, CDR2 ANQGSEA. The CDR3 contains 13 residues. The CDR3 coding sequence is TGCAGCGTTGATATTGGGGCAGGAAACACCATATATTTT. Protein product: CSVDIGAGNTIYF.

The chain carries TRBV28 and TRBJ2-7; 7 bases map to TRBD1. Looked up from germline, CDR1 is MDHEN and CDR2 is SYDVKM. The CDR3 is 17 amino acids. V shed 1 base and J 3 bases; nucleotides not matched to a gene: 12. CDR3 loop: CASSLSLGSGGHYEQYF. The CDR3 coding sequence is TGTGCCAGCAGTTTATCGTTAGGTTCAGGGGGTCACTACGAGCAGTACTTC.

The V call is TRBV25-1, the J call TRBJ1-3, with 8 nucleotides matching TRBD1. This CDR3 is 18 amino acids long. J gave up 0 bases and V 4 bases, and 11 bases lay outside the gene matches. CDR1 and CDR2 from the germline V gene are MGHDK and SYGVNS. The CDR3 protein is CASSGNPGQDNSGNTIYF. DNA for the CDR3: TGTGCCAGCAGTGGAAATCCGGGACAGGATAACTCTGGAAACACCATATATTTT.

The chain couples TRBV3-1 (or the pseudogene TRBV3-2) to TRBJ2-3; possibly TRBD2 for D (6 bases). The CDR3 contains 13 residues. Germline loops: CDR1 LGHDT, CDR2 YNNKEL (reference sequence). Trimming left V 4 bases short and J 10 bases short, with 15 bases between. CDR3 bases: TGTGCCAGCAGCCGGGGACTCGACGCGGCGCAGTATTTT. Its translation: CASSRGLDAAQYF.

The gene calls are TRBV9 and TRBJ2-3; 7 nucleotides agree with TRBD2. The germline V gene encodes CDR1 SGDLS and CDR2 YYNGEE. The CDR3 is 14 residues long. V shed 4 bases and J 1 base; nucleotides not matched to a gene: 3. The CDR3 DNA is TGTGCCAGCAGCCTCACTAGCGGCACAGATACGCAGTATTTT. This encodes CASSLTSGTDTQYF.

The V and J genes are TRBV2 and TRBJ2-1; D is unresolved. The CDR3 runs 15 residues. Trimming shortened V by 1 base and J by 0 bases, and 7 bases separated the two germline ends. CDR1 and CDR2 (germline): SNHLY, FYNNEI. CDR3 loop: CASSEGFSSYNEQFF. CDR3 nucleotides: TGTGCCAGCAGTGAAGGTTTTAGCTCCTACAATGAGCAGTTCTTC.

The chain uses TRBV2 and TRBJ2-7; D might be TRBD2 (6 bases). CDR1 is SNHLY, CDR2 FYNNEI, per germline. Trimming took 7 bases from V and 0 from J, leaving 19 bases between them. This CDR3 is 16 amino acids long. The CDR3 loop reads CASNSDLATSSYEQYF. The CDR3 nucleotides read TGTGCCAGCAATAGCGACCTAGCGACGAGCTCCTACGAGCAGTACTTC.

The chain combines TRBV6-6 with TRBJ1-1; D gene uncertain. Trimming took 9 bases from V and 1 from J, leaving 12 bases between them. From germline, CDR1 is MNHNY and CDR2 SVGAGI (reference sequence). The CDR3 has 13 amino acids. In DNA, the CDR3 is TGTGCCAGTCAAACCCGGGGGAACACTGAAGCTTTCTTT. It yields the protein CASQTRGNTEAFF.

V usage is TRBV5-1 and J usage is TRBJ2-3; 13 bases align to TRBD2. The CDR3 totals 14 residues. Germline CDR1 and CDR2: SGHRS and YFSETQ. Losses at the gene ends were 4 bases for V and 5 bases for J; bases not matched to a gene: 1. The CDR3 loop is CASSGLAGEDTQYF. Written as DNA, the CDR3 is TGCGCCAGCAGCGGACTAGCGGGGGAAGATACGCAGTATTTT. The full variable domain, rest sourced from reference TRBV5-1 and TRBJ2-3, is KAGVTQTPRYLIKTRGQQVTLSCSPISGHRSVSWYQQTPGQGLQFLFEYFSETQRNKGNFPGRFSGRQFSNSRSEMNVSTLELGDSALYLCASSGLAGEDTQYFGPGTRLTVL.

The rearrangement joins TRBV18 to TRBJ2-2, with 7 bases lining up with TRBD1. The CDR3 is made up of 16 amino acids. J gave up 1 base and V 3 bases, and 5 bases lay outside the gene matches. Germline V CDR1 and CDR2: KGHSH, LQKENI. In DNA, the CDR3 is TGTGCCAGCTCACCGAAAGGGACAGTGAACACCGGGGAGCTGTTTTTT. It translates to CASSPKGTVNTGELFF. Variable domain in full (rest from reference TRBV18 and TRBJ2-2): NAGVMQNPRHLVRRRGQEARLRCSPMKGHSHVYWYRQLPEEGLKFMVYLQKENIIDESGMPKERFSAEFPKEGPSILRIQQVVRGDSAAYFCASSPKGTVNTGELFFGEGSRLTVL.